This TCR beta chain was recorded in a study of cytomegalovirus exposure and HLA in healthy donors. Both 60 Vbeta primers and 13 Jbeta primers went into the PCR. As handled by the study authors: Later, about 80 million unique TCR beta chains were counted in an analysis, and 10 million to 12 million of them were shared. Assay used: immunoSEQ multiplex PCR; TCRdb lists only in-frame clones, some missing. From that table come the V and J calls and clone size; the DNA was used to work out D and trimming. The sample has about 150,000 clones, around 80% seen once. This clone is a singleton in its sample. The antigen remains undetermined. An end of the junction does not agree with germline; a read error may underlie this. The CDR3 loop spans 12 amino acids. From germline, CDR1 is LNHDA and CDR2 SQIVND (reference sequence). Study-level results: Relative to the approximately 700-donor mean, N-insertions were reportedly fewer in an Asian-associated ancestry cluster in a later analysis. In a later analysis, around 18,000 TCR beta sequences were associated with HLA alleles at 0.05 false discovery rate. Listed as cytomegalovirus-associated were 150 or so TCR beta chains.

The sample comprised PBMCs. This receptor was obtained from a woman between 35 and 50 years old in good health and CMV-seropositive. The gene calls are TRBV19 and TRBJ2-1; 8 nucleotides match TRBD1. The CDR3 DNA sequence: TGTGCCAGTAGTATTGGCCGGGACAGGTTTCTCTTC. Encoded protein: CASSIGRDRFLF.